Presented here are 29 T cell receptor beta chains from one specimen sequenced in a study of metastatic and nonmetastatic thyroid tumors. TCRdb ran MiXCR on the PCR reads. This sample has about 4,000 clones, with 20% to 25% found just once. Not a single patient had been given any form of treatment at any point before undergoing thyroid surgery. Material for sequencing was tumor tissue. Receptors originate from a female donor with papillary thyroid cancer or a benign thyroid nodule (not recorded which). Some clones in this sample may be carry-over from other donors' samples.

This sequence joins TRBV28 and TRBJ1-1, with 7 bases that match TRBD1. J lost 3 bases, V lost 4 bases, and 5 bases had no gene match. CDR3 length equals 14 residues. Germline V gives CDR1 MDHEN, CDR2 SYDVKM. CDR3 in amino acids: CASSYRGRDTEAFF. DNA for the CDR3: TGTGCCAGCAGTTATAGGGGGCGGGACACTGAAGCTTTCTTT.

This clone was seen a few times. CDR3 in amino acids: CASSETGTGQNGYTF. Here the CDR3 DNA reads TGTGCCAGCAGTGAGACAGGGACAGGGCAGAATGGCTACACCTTC. The chain joins TRBV6-1 to TRBJ1-2; 9 bases fit TRBD1. This CDR3 region has 15 residues. Per the germline V gene, CDR1 is MNHNS and CDR2 is SASEGT. After removal of 3 bases from V and 6 bases from J, the junction contained 8 bases not matched to a gene.

The chain recombines TRBV20-1 with TRBJ2-7, with TRBD2 matching 8 bases. The CDR3 covers 16 residues. The V and J ends lost 1 base and 5 bases, in that order; junction bases with no gene match: 13. Germline V gives CDR1 DFQATT, CDR2 SNEGSKA (reference sequence). This chain's CDR3 is CSARARGSGSSHEQYF. CDR3 DNA: TGCAGTGCTAGAGCCCGGGGAAGCGGGAGTAGCCACGAGCAGTACTTC.

This sequence joins TRBV9 and TRBJ2-2, with D perhaps matching TRBD2 (6 bases). CDR3 length equals 15 residues. Trimming shortened V by 0 bases and J by 2 bases, and 8 bases separated the two germline ends. Germline V gene lookup returns CDR1 SGDLS and CDR2 YYNGEE. CDR3 in DNA: TGTGCCAGCAGCGTAGGCGGGACCAACACCGGGGAGCTGTTTTTT. Residues: CASSVGGTNTGELFF.

The chain carries TRBV6-2 or TRBV6-3 and TRBJ1-6; D gene ambiguous. CDR3 length equals 13 residues. Trimming cost V 2 bases and J 7 bases, with 6 bases left between them. Germline CDR1 and CDR2: MNHEY and SVGEGT. The DNA for the CDR3 is TGTGCCAGCAGTTACGCAGAGAATTCACCCCTCCACTTT. This gives the protein CASSYAENSPLHF.

The V call is TRBV7-3, the J call TRBJ2-5, with 9 bases lining up with TRBD1. Germline lookup yields CDR1 SGHTA and CDR2 FQGTGA. V lost 5 bases, J lost 4 bases, and 8 bases stayed unmatched. The CDR3 is 15 residues long. The CDR3 here is CASSPPGTGRETQYF. For the CDR3, the DNA is TGTGCCAGCAGCCCTCCCGGGACAGGGAGAGAGACCCAGTACTTC.

This clone was seen more than once but under ten times. The V call is TRBV12-3 or TRBV12-4, the J call TRBJ2-1; 8 nucleotides agree with TRBD1. The DNA matches TRBJ2-7 better at its end, which makes the J call doubtful. CDR3 length: 12 amino acids. The CDR3 nucleotides are TGTGCCAGCAGTTTCGACAGGGGCGAGCAGTACTTC. Its translation: CASSFDRGEQYF.

In its sample, this clone was seen a few times. The rearrangement uses TRBV12-3 or TRBV12-4 and TRBJ2-5; a possible D gene is TRBD1 (6 bases). This CDR3 comprises 13 residues. V lost 6 bases and J lost 0, with 8 bases in between. The CDR3 nucleotides read TGTGCCAGCAGCAGGGACAACCAAGAGACCCAGTACTTC. Residues: CASSRDNQETQYF.

This clone was picked up a small number of times. The V gene is TRBV28, the J gene TRBJ1-5, with 8 bases lining up with TRBD1. With 5 bases clipped from V and 2 bases from J, the junction kept 11 bases outside the gene matches. The CDR3 is 17 amino acids. Germline V lookup: CDR1 MDHEN, CDR2 SYDVKM. The CDR3 DNA reads as TGTGCCAGCAGTGGCGACGACAGGGGATGGCGCAATCAGCCCCAGCATTTT. Translation gives CASSGDDRGWRNQPQHF.

At least ten counts were recorded for this clone. The rearrangement uses TRBV28 and TRBJ2-2; 10 bases line up with TRBD2. CDR1 MDHEN and CDR2 SYDVKM come from the germline V gene. The CDR3 is made up of 16 amino acids. After removal of 2 bases from V and 6 bases from J, the junction contained 6 bases not matched to a gene. The CDR3, as DNA: TGTGCCAGCAGTTTACTAGCGGGAGATCCGGCCGGGGAGCTGTTTTTT. Translated: CASSLLAGDPAGELFF.

The chain employs TRBV20-1 and TRBJ1-2; D may be TRBD1 (5 bases). Trimming stripped 7 bases from V and 1 base from J, with 13 bases between. The CDR3 totals 13 residues. Germline V gives CDR1 DFQATT, CDR2 SNEGSKA (reference sequence). The CDR3 DNA reads TGCAGTGTTTATGACAGAGTTAACTATGGCTACACCTTC. Its protein product is CSVYDRVNYGYTF.

This chain uses TRBV6-1 with TRBJ2-7; 10 bases agree with TRBD1. CDR3 length: 14 residues. The germline CDR1 and CDR2 sequences are MNHNS and SASEGT. Unmatched junction bases numbered 7, after V lost 6 bases and J lost 5 bases. The CDR3 DNA reads TGTGCCAGCAGAAAAGGGACAGGGGTCCACGAGCAGTACTTC. Translation gives CASRKGTGVHEQYF.

The V call is TRBV2, the J call TRBJ1-2; a possible D gene is TRBD1 (5 bases). There are 16 residues in the CDR3. Germline lookup yields CDR1 SNHLY and CDR2 FYNNEI. Trimming left V 0 bases short and J 3 bases short, with 14 bases between. As DNA, the CDR3 is TGTGCCAGCAGTGAAGCAGGGGTCGCCATTGACTATGGCTACACCTTC. As protein: CASSEAGVAIDYGYTF.

This clone was detected a few times. V gene TRBV6-1 combines with J gene TRBJ2-1, with unresolved D. Germline V gene data show CDR1 as MNHNS and CDR2 as SASEGT. V was shortened by 4 bases and J by 8 bases, with 12 bases between the two germline ends. The CDR3 runs 13 residues. The CDR3 spells CASSVERGDEQFF. In nucleotides, the CDR3 is TGTGCCAGCAGTGTCGAGCGAGGCGATGAGCAGTTCTTC.

Within the sample, this clone is large. The same CDR3 is also encoded by other DNA sequences in this sample. The chain joins TRBV20-1 to TRBJ1-5; D unclear. The CDR3 consists of 13 residues. The V and J ends lost 1 base and 7 bases respectively, with 11 bases between them. Germline lookup yields CDR1 DFQATT and CDR2 SNEGSKA (reference sequence). This CDR3 is CSARGKDGQPQHF. Written as DNA, the CDR3 is TGCAGTGCTAGAGGGAAGGATGGCCAGCCCCAGCATTTT.

This clone is medium-sized within its sample. The genes are TRBV7-2 and TRBJ2-7; no reliable D call. The CDR3 covers 14 residues. Germline lookup yields CDR1 SGHTA and CDR2 FQGNSA. The ends were cut back, 1 base at V and 2 bases at J, with 9 bases in the middle. The CDR3, as DNA: TGTGCCAGCAGCTTAGTGTCGGAAACCTACGAGCAGTACTTC. This encodes CASSLVSETYEQYF.

Regarding this clone: The germline gene is not matched at one end of the junction; a read error may be the cause. The chain carries TRBV2 and TRBJ1-1, with 8 bases lining up with TRBD1. This CDR3 is built from 15 residues. Germline-derived CDR1 and CDR2 are SNHLY and FYNNEI. The CDR3 loop is CASRRMRQGCTEAFF. Written as DNA, the CDR3 is TGTGCCAGCAGAAGAATGCGACAGGGGTGTACTGAGGCTTTCTTT.

This clone is categorized as medium-sized. J is TRBJ1-1 and V is TRBV5-1; 9 nucleotides agree with TRBD1. V dropped 0 bases and J dropped 5; count of bases not matched to a gene: 5. The CDR3 consists of 15 residues. Per germline, CDR1 SGHRS and CDR2 YFSETQ. CDR3 sequence reads: CASSLEGQGGTEAFF. For the CDR3, the DNA is TGCGCCAGCAGCTTGGAGGGACAGGGAGGTACTGAAGCTTTCTTT.

The chain combines TRBV7-2 with TRBJ1-2; no clear D. Germline V lookup: CDR1 SGHTA, CDR2 FQGNSA. There are 15 residues in the CDR3. V gave up 2 bases and J gave up 0 bases, with 10 bases separating them. The CDR3 loop is CASSLFTAANYGYTF. The CDR3 coding sequence is TGTGCCAGCAGCTTATTCACCGCAGCTAACTATGGCTACACCTTC.

About this clone: The junction departs from germline at one end; a sequencing error may be responsible. The CDR3 region is CSARTIVTGSYNEQFF. The CDR3 nucleotides read TGCAGTGCTAGAACTATCGTTACGGGCTCCTACAATGAGCAGTTCTTT. The rearrangement links TRBV20-1 to TRBJ2-1; D remains ambiguous. Germline-derived CDR1 and CDR2 are DFQATT and SNEGSKA (reference sequence). The CDR3 contains 16 residues.

This sequence joins TRBV6-5 and TRBJ2-7; 9 nucleotides match TRBD1. With 4 bases clipped from V and 3 bases from J, the junction kept 7 bases outside the gene matches. The CDR3 contains 15 residues. The germline gives CDR1 MNHEY, CDR2 SVGAGI. The CDR3 spells CASSSGQGLRYEQYF. The CDR3 DNA reads as TGTGCCAGCAGTTCGGGACAGGGACTCCGCTACGAGCAGTACTTC.

This clone is deemed medium-sized (0.01 to 0.1%). The gene calls are TRBV4-1 and TRBJ2-1; D gene unclear. CDR1 and CDR2 (germline): MGHRA, YSYEKL. The CDR3 sequence is 16 residues long. Trimming removed 3 bases from V and 3 bases from J, with 15 bases in between. The CDR3 region has the DNA TGCGCCAGCAGCCACCCCCCCCCCGCAGACTACAATGAGCAGTTCTTC. Residues: CASSHPPPADYNEQFF.

This clone is classed as medium-sized. The chain links TRBV15 to TRBJ2-3; 7 bases match TRBD2. Germline CDR1 is LNHNV and CDR2 is YYDKDF (reference sequence). V lost 0 bases and J lost 3; bases outside the gene matches: 6. The CDR3 consists of 16 residues. CDR3 nucleotide sequence: TGTGCCACCAGCAGAGAAGGTGGCGGGAGTACAGATACGCAGTATTTT. Amino acid sequence: CATSREGGGSTDTQYF.

The chain recombines TRBV14 with TRBJ2-7; 7 bases are a match to TRBD1. Trimming took 2 bases from V and 4 from J; bases not matched to a gene: 14. Germline V lookup: CDR1 SGHDN, CDR2 FVKESK. The CDR3 sequence is 17 residues long. CDR3 amino acids: CASSQSGRGPPGYEQYF. The CDR3, as DNA: TGTGCCAGCAGCCAATCGGGAAGGGGGCCCCCGGGGTACGAGCAGTACTTC.

The chain recombines TRBV7-8 with TRBJ1-5; a weak D match, TRBD1 (5 bases). The CDR3 runs 15 residues. CDR1 is SGHVS, CDR2 FQNEAQ, per germline. V lost 0 bases and J lost 5, with 11 bases in between. CDR3 sequence (DNA): TGTGCCAGCAGCTTAGCGCTTCGGGGGGATCAGCCCCAGCATTTT. It translates to CASSLALRGDQPQHF.

The chain recombines TRBV20-1 with TRBJ2-2, with D possibly being TRBD2 (6 bases). Trimming removed 4 bases at V and 1 base at J, with 10 bases between. The CDR3 extends over 14 amino acids. In germline, CDR1 is DFQATT, CDR2 SNEGSKA (reference sequence). CDR3 sequence (DNA): TGCAGTGCTAACGGACTACAGAACACCGGGGAGCTGTTTTTT. Amino acid sequence: CSANGLQNTGELFF.

This clone has only a few counts. This rearrangement joins TRBV2 to TRBJ2-7, with 11 bases lining up with TRBD2. The CDR3 totals 14 residues. V trimming: 6 bases; J trimming: 3 bases; junction bases outside the gene matches: 4. Per germline, CDR1 SNHLY and CDR2 FYNNEI. The CDR3 DNA sequence: TGTGCCAGCAGACCGACTAGCGGGATCTACGAGCAGTACTTC. This sequence encodes CASRPTSGIYEQYF.

This clone appeared a few times. CDR3 residues: CASIGRTDYGYTF. The CDR3, as DNA: TGTGCCAGCATCGGGCGGACGGACTATGGCTACACCTTC. This rearrangement joins TRBV28 to TRBJ1-2; D not certain. This CDR3 is built from 13 residues. V was shortened by 7 bases and J by 3 bases, with 12 bases between the two germline ends. CDR1 is MDHEN and CDR2 is SYDVKM in the germline V gene.

This clone ranks as large (0.1 to 1%). The chain links TRBV12-3 or TRBV12-4 to TRBJ2-7; 7 positions agree with TRBD1. Trimming cost V 5 bases and J 3 bases; bases outside gene matches: 10. The CDR3 is made up of 15 amino acids. As DNA, the CDR3 is TGTGCCAGCAGTCCTTTCGGACAGGCGAGCTACGAGCAGTACTTC. Translation gives CASSPFGQASYEQYF.